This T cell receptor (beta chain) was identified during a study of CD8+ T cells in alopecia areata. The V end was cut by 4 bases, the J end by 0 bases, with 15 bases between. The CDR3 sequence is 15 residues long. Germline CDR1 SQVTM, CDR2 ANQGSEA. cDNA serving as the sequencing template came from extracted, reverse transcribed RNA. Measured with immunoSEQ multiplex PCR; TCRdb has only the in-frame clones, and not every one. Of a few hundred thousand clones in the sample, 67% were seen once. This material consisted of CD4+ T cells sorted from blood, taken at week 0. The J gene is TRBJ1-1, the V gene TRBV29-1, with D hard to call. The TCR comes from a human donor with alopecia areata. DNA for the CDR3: TGCAGCGTTGGCACGTCCGGCCGCCTGAACACTGAAGCTTTCTTT. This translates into CSVGTSGRLNTEAFF.